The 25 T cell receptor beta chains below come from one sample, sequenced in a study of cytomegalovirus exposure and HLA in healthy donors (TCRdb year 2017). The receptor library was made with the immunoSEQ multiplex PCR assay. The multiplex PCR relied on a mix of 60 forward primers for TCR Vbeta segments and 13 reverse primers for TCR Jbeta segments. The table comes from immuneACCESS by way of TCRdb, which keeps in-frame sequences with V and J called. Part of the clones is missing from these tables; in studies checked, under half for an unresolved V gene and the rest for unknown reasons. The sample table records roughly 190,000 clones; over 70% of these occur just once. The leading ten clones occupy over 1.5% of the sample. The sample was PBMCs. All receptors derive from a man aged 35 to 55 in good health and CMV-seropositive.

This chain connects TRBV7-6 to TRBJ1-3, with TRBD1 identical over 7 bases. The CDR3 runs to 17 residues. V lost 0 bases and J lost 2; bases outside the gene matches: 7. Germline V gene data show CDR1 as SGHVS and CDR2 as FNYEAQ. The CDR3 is CASSLAVGTATGNTIYF. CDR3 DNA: TGTGCCAGCAGCTTAGCGGTAGGGACAGCAACTGGAAACACCATATATTTT. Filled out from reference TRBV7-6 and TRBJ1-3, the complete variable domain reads GAGVSQSPRYKVTKRGQDVALRCDPISGHVSLYWYRQALGQGPEFLTYFNYEAQQDKSGLPNDRFSAERPEGSISTLTIQRTEQRDSAMYRCASSLAVGTATGNTIYFGEGSWLTVV.

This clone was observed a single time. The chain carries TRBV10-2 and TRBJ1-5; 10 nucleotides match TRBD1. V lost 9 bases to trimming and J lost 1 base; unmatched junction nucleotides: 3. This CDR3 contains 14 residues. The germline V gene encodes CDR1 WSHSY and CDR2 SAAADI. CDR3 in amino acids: CARGQGTSNQPQHF. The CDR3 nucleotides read TGCGCCAGGGGACAGGGGACAAGCAATCAGCCCCAGCATTTT.

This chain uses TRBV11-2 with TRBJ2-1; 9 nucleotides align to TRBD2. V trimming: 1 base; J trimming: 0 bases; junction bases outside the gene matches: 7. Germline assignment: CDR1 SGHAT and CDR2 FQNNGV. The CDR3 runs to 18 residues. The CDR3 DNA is TGTGCCAGCAGCTTAGCTTGGGCGGGAGGGAACTCCTACAATGAGCAGTTCTTC. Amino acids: CASSLAWAGGNSYNEQFF. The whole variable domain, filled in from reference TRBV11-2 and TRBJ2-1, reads EAGVAQSPRYKIIEKRQSVAFWCNPISGHATLYWYQQILGQGPKLLIQFQNNGVVDDSQLPKDRFSAERLKGVDSTLKIQPAKLEDSAVYLCASSLAWAGGNSYNEQFFGPGTRLTVL.

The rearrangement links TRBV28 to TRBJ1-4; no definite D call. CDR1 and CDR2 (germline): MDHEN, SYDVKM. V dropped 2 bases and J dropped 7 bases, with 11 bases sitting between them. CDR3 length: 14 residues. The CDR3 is CASSLPPGTEKLFF. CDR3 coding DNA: TGTGCCAGCAGTTTACCCCCGGGTACTGAAAAACTGTTTTTT.

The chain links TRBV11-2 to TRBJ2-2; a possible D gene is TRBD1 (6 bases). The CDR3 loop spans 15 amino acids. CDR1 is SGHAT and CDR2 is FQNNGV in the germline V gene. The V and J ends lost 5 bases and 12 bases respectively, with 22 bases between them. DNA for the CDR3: TGTGCCAGCAGCCACCCCCTGACAGGTCCCGTAAAGCTGTTTTTT. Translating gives CASSHPLTGPVKLFF.

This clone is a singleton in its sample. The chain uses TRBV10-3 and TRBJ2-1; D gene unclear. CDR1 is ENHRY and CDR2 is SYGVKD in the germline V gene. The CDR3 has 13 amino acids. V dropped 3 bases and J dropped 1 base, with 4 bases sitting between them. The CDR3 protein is CAISDSSYNEQFF. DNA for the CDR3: TGTGCCATCAGTGACAGTTCCTACAATGAGCAGTTCTTC.

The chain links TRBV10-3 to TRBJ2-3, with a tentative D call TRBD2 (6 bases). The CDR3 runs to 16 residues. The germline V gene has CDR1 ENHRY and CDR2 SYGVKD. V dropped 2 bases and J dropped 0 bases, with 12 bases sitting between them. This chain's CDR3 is CAISEGGGTSTDTQYF. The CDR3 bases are TGTGCCATCAGTGAGGGCGGCGGGACTAGCACAGATACGCAGTATTTT.

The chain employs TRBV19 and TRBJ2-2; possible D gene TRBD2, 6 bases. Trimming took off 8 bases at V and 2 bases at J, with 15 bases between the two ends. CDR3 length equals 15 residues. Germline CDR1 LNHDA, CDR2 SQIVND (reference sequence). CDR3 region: CASRLGGGNTGELFF. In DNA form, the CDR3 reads TGTGCCAGTCGGTTGGGGGGAGGTAACACCGGGGAGCTGTTTTTT.

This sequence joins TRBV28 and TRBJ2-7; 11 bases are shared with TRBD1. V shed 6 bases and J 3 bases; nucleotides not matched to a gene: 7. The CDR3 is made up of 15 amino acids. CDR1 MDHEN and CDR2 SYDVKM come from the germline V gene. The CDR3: CASRGGTGGFYEQYF. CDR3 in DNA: TGTGCCAGCAGAGGGGGGACAGGGGGGTTCTACGAGCAGTACTTC.

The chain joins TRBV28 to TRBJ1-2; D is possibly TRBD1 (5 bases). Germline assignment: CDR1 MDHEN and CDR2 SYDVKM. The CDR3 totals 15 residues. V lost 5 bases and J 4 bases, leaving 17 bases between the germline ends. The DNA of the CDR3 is TGTGCCAGCAGTCTACCAGCCTGGCAGGGCTATGGCTACACCTTC. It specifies CASSLPAWQGYGYTF.

The DNA for the CDR3 is TGTGCCAGCAGTGTAGGAGTGTTAGGCATTCAGTACTTC. Its protein is CASSVGVLGIQYF. The chain has TRBV25-1 and TRBJ2-4; D not resolved. The CDR3 spans 13 residues. The germline V and J ends were trimmed by 4 bases and 9 bases, with 13 bases remaining between them. The germline gives CDR1 MGHDK, CDR2 SYGVNS.

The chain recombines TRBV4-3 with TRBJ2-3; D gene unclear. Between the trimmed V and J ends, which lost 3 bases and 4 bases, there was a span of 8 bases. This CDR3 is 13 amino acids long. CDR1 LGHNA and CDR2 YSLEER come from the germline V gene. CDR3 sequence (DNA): TGCGCCAGCAGCCATTCCCAGGCAGATACGCAGTATTTT. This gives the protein CASSHSQADTQYF.

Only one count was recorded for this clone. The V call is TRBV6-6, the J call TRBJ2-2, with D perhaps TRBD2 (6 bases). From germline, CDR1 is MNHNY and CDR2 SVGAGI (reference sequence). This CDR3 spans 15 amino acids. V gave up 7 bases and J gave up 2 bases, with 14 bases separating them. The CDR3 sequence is CASTSYGRNTGELFF. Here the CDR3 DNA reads TGTGCCAGCACTTCTTACGGGAGAAACACCGGGGAGCTGTTTTTT.

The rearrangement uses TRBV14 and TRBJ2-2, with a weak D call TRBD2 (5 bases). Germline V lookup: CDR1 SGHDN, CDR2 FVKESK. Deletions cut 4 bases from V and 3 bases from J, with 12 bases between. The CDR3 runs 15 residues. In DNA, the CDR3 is TGTGCCAGCAGCCCTCCGGACTTATACACCGGGGAGCTGTTTTTT. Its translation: CASSPPDLYTGELFF. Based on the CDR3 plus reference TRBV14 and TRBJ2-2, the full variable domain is EAGVTQFPSHSVIEKGQTVTLRCDPISGHDNLYWYRRVMGKEIKFLLHFVKESKQDESGMPNNRFLAERTGGTYSTLKVQPAELEDSGVYFCASSPPDLYTGELFFGEGSRLTVL.

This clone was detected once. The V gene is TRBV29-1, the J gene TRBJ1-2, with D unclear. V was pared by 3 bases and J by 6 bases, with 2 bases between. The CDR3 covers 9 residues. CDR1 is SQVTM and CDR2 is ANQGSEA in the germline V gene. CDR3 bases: TGCAGCGTTGACGATGGCTACACCTTC. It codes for CSVDDGYTF.

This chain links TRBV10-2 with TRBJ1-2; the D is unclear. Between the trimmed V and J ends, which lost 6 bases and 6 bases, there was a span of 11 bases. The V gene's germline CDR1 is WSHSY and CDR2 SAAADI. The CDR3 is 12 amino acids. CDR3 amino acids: CASSQAGNGYTF. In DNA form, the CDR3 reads TGCGCCAGCAGCCAGGCCGGGAATGGCTACACCTTC.

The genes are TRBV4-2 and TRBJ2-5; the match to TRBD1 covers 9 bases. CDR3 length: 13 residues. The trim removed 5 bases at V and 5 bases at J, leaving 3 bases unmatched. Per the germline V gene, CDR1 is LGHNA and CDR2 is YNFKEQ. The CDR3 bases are TGTGCCAGCAGCTCCGGGACAGGGGAGACCCAGTACTTC. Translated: CASSSGTGETQYF.

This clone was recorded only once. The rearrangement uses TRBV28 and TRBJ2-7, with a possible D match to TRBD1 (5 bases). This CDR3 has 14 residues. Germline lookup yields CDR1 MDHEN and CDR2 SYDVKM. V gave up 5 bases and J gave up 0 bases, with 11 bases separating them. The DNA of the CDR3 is TGTGCCAGCAGTGGACACGTGTTCTCCTACGAGCAGTACTTC. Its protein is CASSGHVFSYEQYF.

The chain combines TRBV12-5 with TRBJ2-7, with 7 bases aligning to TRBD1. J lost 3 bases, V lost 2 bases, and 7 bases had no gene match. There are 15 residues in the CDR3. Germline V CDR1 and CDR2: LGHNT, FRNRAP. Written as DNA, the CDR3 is TGTGCTAGTGGTTTGCTGAGACAGGGAAACTACGAGCAGTACTTC. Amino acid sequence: CASGLLRQGNYEQYF.

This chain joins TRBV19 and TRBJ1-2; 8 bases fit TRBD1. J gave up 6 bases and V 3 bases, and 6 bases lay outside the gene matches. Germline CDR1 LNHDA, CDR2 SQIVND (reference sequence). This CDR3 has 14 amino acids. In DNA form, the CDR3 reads TGTGCCAGTAGTATTCGGACAGGGACGGATGGCTACACCTTC. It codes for CASSIRTGTDGYTF.

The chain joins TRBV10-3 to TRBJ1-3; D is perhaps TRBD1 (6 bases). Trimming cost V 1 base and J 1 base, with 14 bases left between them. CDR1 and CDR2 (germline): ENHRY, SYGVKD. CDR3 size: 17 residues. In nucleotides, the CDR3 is TGTGCCATCAGTGAGTGGGGGCGCAGACTTTCTGGAAACACCATATATTTT. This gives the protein CAISEWGRRLSGNTIYF.

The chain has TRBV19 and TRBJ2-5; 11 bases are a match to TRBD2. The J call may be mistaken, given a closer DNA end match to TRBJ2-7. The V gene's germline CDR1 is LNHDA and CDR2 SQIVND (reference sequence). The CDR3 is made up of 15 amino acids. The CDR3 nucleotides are TGTGCCAGTAGTCTTAGCGGGAGGGCCTCCTACGAGCAGTACTTC. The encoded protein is CASSLSGRASYEQYF.

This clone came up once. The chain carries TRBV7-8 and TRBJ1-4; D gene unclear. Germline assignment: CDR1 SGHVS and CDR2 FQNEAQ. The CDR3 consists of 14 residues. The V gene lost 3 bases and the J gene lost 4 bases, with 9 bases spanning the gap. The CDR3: CASSFGGNNEKLFF. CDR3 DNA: TGTGCCAGCAGCTTCGGCGGAAATAATGAAAAACTGTTTTTT. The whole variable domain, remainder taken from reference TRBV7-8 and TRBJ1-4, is GAGVSQSPRYKVAKRGQDVALRCDPISGHVSLFWYQQALGQGPEFLTYFQNEAQLDKSGLPSDRFFAERPEGSVSTLKIQRTQQEDSAVYLCASSFGGNNEKLFFGSGTQLSVL.

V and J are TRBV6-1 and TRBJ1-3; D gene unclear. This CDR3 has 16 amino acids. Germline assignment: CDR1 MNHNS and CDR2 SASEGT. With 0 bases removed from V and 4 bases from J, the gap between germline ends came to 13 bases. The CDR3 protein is CASSEATTNIGNTIYF. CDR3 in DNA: TGTGCCAGCAGTGAAGCAACAACGAATATCGGAAACACCATATATTTT.

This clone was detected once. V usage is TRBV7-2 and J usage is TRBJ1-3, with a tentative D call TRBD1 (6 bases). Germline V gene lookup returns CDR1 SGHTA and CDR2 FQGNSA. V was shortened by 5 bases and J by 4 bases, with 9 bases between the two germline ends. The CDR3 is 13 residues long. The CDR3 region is CASSRGGGNTIYF. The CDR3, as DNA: TGTGCCAGCAGCCGAGGGGGAGGAAACACCATATATTTT.